Sequencing of this TCR beta chain was carried out in a study of T cells in Graves' hyperthyroidism and ophthalmopathy. Trimming left V 4 bases short and J 0 bases short, with 5 bases between. CDR3 length: 13 residues. Germline V gene lookup returns CDR1 LGHDT and CDR2 YNNKEL (reference sequence). This clonotype has at least ten counts. There were TCR beta CDR3 regions amplified from RNA transcripts. The HTBI primer set served for first-round RT-PCR of the TCR CDR3. TCRdb reanalysed the multiplex PCR reads using MiXCR and keeps one entry per CDR3 protein. The table shows some 270,000 distinct CDR3 sequences, with 12% to 15% occurring only once. Uncontrolled infection, other autoimmune disease, pregnancy or lactation barred patients from enrollment. The PBMCs had their origin in more than 9.5 ml of fresh peripheral blood.

This sequence originates from a woman in her 40s with Graves' hyperthyroidism. Material: blood. V gene TRBV3-1 combines with J gene TRBJ2-3, with D possibly being TRBD1 or TRBD2 (5 bases each). In nucleotides, the CDR3 is TGTGCCAGCAGCCGGGACAGCACAGATACGCAGTATTTT. Its protein product is CASSRDSTDTQYF.